One sample yielded the 8 T cell receptor beta chains listed below, sequenced in a study of cytomegalovirus exposure and HLA in healthy donors. With 60 Vbeta and 13 Jbeta primers, the PCR was carried out. Sequencing used immunoSEQ multiplex PCR; TCRdb keeps in-frame clones, though not all of them. The sample includes approximately 130,000 clones, around 83% of them seen just once. The sequenced material came from PBMCs. The receptors stem from a woman aged 25 to 39 in good health and CMV-seropositive.

The V call is TRBV28, the J call TRBJ2-1; 9 bases align to TRBD2. V was clipped by 2 bases and J by 6 bases; unmatched bases: 8. The germline CDR1 and CDR2 sequences are MDHEN and SYDVKM. The CDR3 extends over 16 amino acids. CDR3 DNA sequence: TGTGCCAGCAGTTTAGGGACTAGCTCTTCCCCCAATGAGCAGTTCTTC. Translating it yields CASSLGTSSSPNEQFF.

The gene calls are TRBV6-5 and TRBJ1-3; D not certain. Germline values: CDR1 MNHEY, CDR2 SVGAGI. The V end lost 5 bases, the J end lost 2 bases, and 10 bases lay between the germline ends. This CDR3 contains 14 residues. CDR3 nucleotide sequence: TGTGCCAGCAGTAATTGGGGAGCTGGAAACACCATATATTTT. Protein: CASSNWGAGNTIYF.

This sequence joins TRBV5-1 and TRBJ2-3; the match to TRBD1 covers 12 bases. The trim removed 4 bases at V and 5 bases at J, leaving 5 bases unmatched. The CDR3 runs 15 residues. CDR1 SGHRS and CDR2 YFSETQ come from the germline V gene. DNA of the CDR3: TGCGCCAGCAGCCTGGGGACAGGGGGCATAGATACGCAGTATTTT. Protein sequence: CASSLGTGGIDTQYF.

The gene calls are TRBV5-1 and TRBJ2-7, with 11 bases fitting TRBD2. Trimming took 0 bases from V and 4 from J; bases not matched to a gene: 3. The CDR3 runs to 15 residues. Germline loops: CDR1 SGHRS, CDR2 YFSETQ. The CDR3 reads CASSLGGLAAYEQYF. The CDR3 nucleotides read TGCGCCAGCAGCTTGGGGGGACTAGCGGCTTACGAGCAGTACTTC.

V gene TRBV10-3 combines with J gene TRBJ1-1; D is perhaps TRBD1 (5 bases). Germline assignment: CDR1 ENHRY and CDR2 SYGVKD. CDR3 length: 14 amino acids. Trimming left V 3 bases short and J 1 base short, with 9 bases between. The CDR3 region is CAISERDWNTEAFF. For the CDR3, the DNA is TGTGCCATCAGTGAAAGGGACTGGAACACTGAAGCTTTCTTT.

This sequence joins TRBV5-1 and TRBJ2-5, with D perhaps matching TRBD1 (5 bases). CDR3 size: 12 residues. The V and J ends lost 4 bases and 4 bases respectively, with 8 bases between them. CDR1 and CDR2 from the germline V gene are SGHRS and YFSETQ. The CDR3 is CASSDQGETQYF. DNA for the CDR3: TGCGCCAGCAGCGACCAGGGAGAGACCCAGTACTTC. The variable domain in full, completed from reference TRBV5-1 and TRBJ2-5, reads KAGVTQTPRYLIKTRGQQVTLSCSPISGHRSVSWYQQTPGQGLQFLFEYFSETQRNKGNFPGRFSGRQFSNSRSEMNVSTLELGDSALYLCASSDQGETQYFGPGTRLLVL.

The rearrangement uses TRBV30 and TRBJ1-4; 8 bases match TRBD1. The V segment lost 5 bases and the J segment 11 bases; nucleotides outside the gene matches: 4. This CDR3 has 11 amino acids. Germline V gene lookup returns CDR1 GTSNPN and CDR2 SVGIG (reference sequence). CDR3 nucleotides: TGTGCCTGGGCAGGGGGCGGGAAACTGTTTTTT. It codes for CAWAGGGKLFF.

The genes are TRBV7-2 and TRBJ2-5, with 8 positions matching TRBD1. This CDR3 is 17 amino acids long. The J segment lost 5 bases and the V segment lost 5 bases, leaving 16 bases of the junction unmatched. Germline loops: CDR1 SGHTA, CDR2 FQGNSA. DNA for the CDR3: TGTGCCAGCAGCCCTTCCACCACGGACAGGGCGAGGGAGACCCAGTACTTC. Protein: CASSPSTTDRARETQYF.